The entry below describes one T cell receptor (beta chain). This CDR3 is built from 16 residues. Trimming took off 1 base at V and 8 bases at J, with 18 bases between the two ends. From germline, CDR1 is LGHNA and CDR2 YNFKEQ. A Seattle source enrolled patients during active infection and followed them longitudinally. Original data processing: Counts of nucleated cells, estimated from reference gene primer amplification, were obtained. The protocol was immunoSEQ multiplex PCR, while the TCRdb copy is restricted to in-frame clones and leaves out a portion. V, J and clone size are those of that table, while D and trimming were read from the DNA. The sample has 180,000 or so clones, 80% to 90% seen once. This sample stems from a study of blood T cell repertoires in COVID-19. Turning to the study itself: Some COVID-19 samples were acute and others convalescent; all came from the United States, Italy and Spain. PBMCs, B-cell-depleted T cells, or T cells were the source of the cDNA or gDNA that made up the material.

The sequenced sample consisted of peripheral blood. This sequence originates from a woman between 35 and 50 years old with COVID-19, enrolled during active disease. The V and J genes are TRBV4-2 and TRBJ2-1; D not certain. CDR3 bases: TGTGCCAGCAGCCAAGTCGGCGATTCAGGTATGGATGAGCAGTTCTTC. This gives the protein CASSQVGDSGMDEQFF.